Listed below are T cell receptor beta chains from one sample, sequenced in a study of CD8 T cells in ankylosing spondylitis. TCRdb used MiXCR to reprocess the 5' RACE reads, holding one entry per CDR3 protein. In the table there are about 36,000 distinct CDR3 sequences, roughly 13% of which are singletons. Material: synovial fluid, either unsorted or a sorted T cell fraction (not recorded which). The receptors derive from a male donor with ankylosing spondylitis. The CDR3 runs from the conserved cysteine through the conserved F or W. The D gene is left open where the match is weak. Clone size, where shown, is once, few, many, or a class for clones that have expanded.

j_call clone_size v_call d_call cdr3_nt cdr3_aa
TRBJ2-1 many TRBV6-1 TRBD2 TGTGCCAGCAGACCGAGCGGGGGGTCCAATGAGCAGTTCTTC CASRPSGGSNEQFF
TRBJ2-6 . TRBV28 . TGTGCCAGCACGGCCGAGATCTCTGGGGCCAACGTCCTGACTTTC CASTAEISGANVLTF
TRBJ2-3 large TRBV9 . TGTGCCAGCAGCTCCGGACTGTTCAGCACAGATACGCAGTATTTT CASSSGLFSTDTQYF
TRBJ1-1 . TRBV28 . TGTGCCAGCAGTTACCTGGGACGCATGAACACTGAAGCTTTCTTT CASSYLGRMNTEAFF
TRBJ2-5 . TRBV11-2 TRBD1 TGTGCCAGCAGTGGGTGGGACAGGGATTACTTAACGGAAGAGACCCAGTACTTC CASSGWDRDYLTEETQYF
TRBJ2-7 many TRBV10-3 . TGTGCCATCAGTGAGTCTTTCTCCGCCCTTACCGACGAGCAGTACTTC CAISESFSALTDEQYF